This entry is about one T cell receptor beta chain. The authors' processing: Amplifying reference gene primers gave estimates of nucleated cell counts. The repertoire was sequenced with immunoSEQ multiplex PCR; TCRdb's copy has only in-frame clones and lacks some. The D gene and trimming were derived from the DNA, and the V and J assignments and clone size from that table. Among over 250,000 clones listed, about 89% were seen once. Seattle patients were enrolled during active infection and followed longitudinally. This record comes from a study of blood T cell repertoires in COVID-19. Study-level information: Sites in the United States, Italy and Spain provided acute and convalescent COVID-19 samples. In each case, the material was cDNA or gDNA derived from T cells, B-cell-depleted T cells, or PBMCs.

CDR3 size: 14 residues. CDR1 is MDHEN, CDR2 SYDVKM, per germline. The V gene end was trimmed by 5 bases and the J gene end by 8 bases; junction bases not matched to a gene: 5. J is TRBJ1-4 and V is TRBV28; 10 bases fit TRBD1. The origin of this receptor is a woman in her twenties or thirties with COVID-19, enrolled during active disease. The sample taken for sequencing was peripheral blood. In DNA, the CDR3 is TGTGCCAGCAGTCTGGGACAGGGGAGGGAAAAACTGTTTTTT. Protein product: CASSLGQGREKLFF.